This TCR beta chain emerged from a study of CD8 T cells in ankylosing spondylitis. Notes on the study in general: As reported, disease-linked clones showed significant enrichment in matched ankylosing spondylitis synovial fluid. Ankylosing spondylitis blood appeared to carry a characteristic TCR beta motif of under ten highly homologous variants. Clones that were linked to disease were CD8+ and were relatively rare in peripheral blood.

This CDR3 is 14 amino acids long. Germline-derived CDR1 and CDR2 are MNHEY and SVGAGI. V shed 0 bases and J 7 bases; nucleotides not matched to a gene: 5. TCRdb processed the 5' RACE reads anew with MiXCR; each CDR3 protein has one entry. Counted here are some 220,000 distinct CDR3 sequences, 7% to 8% occurring once; the ten biggest clones make up 12% to 15%. This clonotype was counted at least ten times. Its antigen is not identified. Sequencing was carried out using blood, either unsorted or a sorted T cell fraction (not recorded which). The TCR sequence derives from a male donor with ankylosing spondylitis. The chain carries TRBV6-5 and TRBJ1-1, with 7 bases matching TRBD1. The CDR3 DNA follows: TGTGCCAGCAGTTACTCAGAGGGACAGCGTGAAGCTTTCTTT. Translating it yields CASSYSEGQREAFF.